This T cell receptor (beta chain) was documented in a study of identical twins. Study-wide findings and caveats: Sequences that were beta out-of-frame showed weaker excess twin sharing.

The CDR3 extends over 15 amino acids. Germline V gene sequence: CDR1 SGHTA, CDR2 FQGNSA. V was shortened by 1 base and J by 5 bases, with 12 bases between the two germline ends. TCRdb used MiXCR to reprocess the 5' RACE reads, holding one entry per CDR3 protein. The table includes around 680,000 distinct CDR3 sequences, approximately 9% detected once. About this clonotype itself: The antigen is unknown.

These data are also associated with another study on yellow fever vaccine responses in identical twins.

The receptor's source is a woman aged 18-30 years in good health. This chain joins TRBV7-2 and TRBJ1-5; D ambiguous. Material: PBMCs. The CDR3 coding sequence is TGTGCCAGCAGCTTAGAGTTGGGTTCTCATCAGCCCCAGCATTTT. This encodes CASSLELGSHQPQHF. The entire variable domain, with the rest obtained from reference TRBV7-2 and TRBJ1-5, is as follows: GAGVSQSPSNKVTEKGKDVELRCDPISGHTALYWYRQSLGQGLEFLIYFQGNSAPDKSGLPSDRFSAERTGGSVSTLTIQRTQQEDSAVYLCASSLELGSHQPQHFGDGTRLSIL.